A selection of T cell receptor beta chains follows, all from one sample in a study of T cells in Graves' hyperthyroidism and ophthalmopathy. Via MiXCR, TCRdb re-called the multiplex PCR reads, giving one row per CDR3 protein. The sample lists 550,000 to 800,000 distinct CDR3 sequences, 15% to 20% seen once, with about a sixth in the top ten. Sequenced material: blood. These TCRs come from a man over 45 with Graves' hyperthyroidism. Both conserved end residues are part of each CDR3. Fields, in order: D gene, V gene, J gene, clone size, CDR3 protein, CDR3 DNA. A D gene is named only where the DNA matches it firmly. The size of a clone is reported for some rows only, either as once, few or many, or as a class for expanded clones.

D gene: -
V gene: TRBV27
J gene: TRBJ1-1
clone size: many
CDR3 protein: CASSLHLPGRIMNTEAFF
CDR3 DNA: TGTGCCAGCAGTCTTCATCTACCGGGACGCATCATGAACACTGAAGCTTTCTTT

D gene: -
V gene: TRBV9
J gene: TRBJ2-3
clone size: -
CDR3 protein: CASSVRDTVFSTDTQYF
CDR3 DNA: TGTGCCAGCAGCGTACGGGACACCGTTTTTTCCACAGATACGCAGTATTTT

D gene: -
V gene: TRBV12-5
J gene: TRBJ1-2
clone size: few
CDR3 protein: CASGLGDSSNGYTF
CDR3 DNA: TGTGCTAGTGGTTTGGGGGACTCTTCCAATGGCTACACCTTC

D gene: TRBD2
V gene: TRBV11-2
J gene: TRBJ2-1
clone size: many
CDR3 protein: CASSPGWLAGYNEQFF
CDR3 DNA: TGTGCCAGCAGCCCGGGGTGGCTAGCGGGATACAATGAGCAGTTCTTC

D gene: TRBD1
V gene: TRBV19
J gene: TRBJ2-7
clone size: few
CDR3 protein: CASSRTTGTAYEQYF
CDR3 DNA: TGTGCCAGTAGCCGCACCACCGGGACAGCCTACGAGCAGTACTTC

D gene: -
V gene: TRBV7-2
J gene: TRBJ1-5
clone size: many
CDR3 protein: CASSSPTASNQPQHF
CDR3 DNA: TGTGCCAGCAGCTCACCGACGGCTAGCAATCAGCCCCAGCATTTT

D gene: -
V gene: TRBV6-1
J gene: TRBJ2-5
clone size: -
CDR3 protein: CASSRVGGISETQYF
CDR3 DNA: TGTGCCAGCAGCCGAGTGGGGGGAATTAGCGAGACCCAGTACTTC

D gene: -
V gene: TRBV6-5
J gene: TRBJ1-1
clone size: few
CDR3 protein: CASINDPGTEAFF
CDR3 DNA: TGTGCCAGCATTAACGACCCTGGCACTGAAGCTTTCTTT

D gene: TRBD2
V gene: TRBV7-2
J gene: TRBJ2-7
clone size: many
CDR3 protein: CASSLVAGGNYEQYF
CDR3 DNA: TGTGCCAGCAGCTTAGTAGCGGGAGGTAATTACGAGCAGTACTTC

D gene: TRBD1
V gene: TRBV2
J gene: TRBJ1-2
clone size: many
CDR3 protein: CASSLGTGQGGYTF
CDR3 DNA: TGTGCCAGCAGTCTTGGGACAGGCCAAGGGGGCTACACCTTC

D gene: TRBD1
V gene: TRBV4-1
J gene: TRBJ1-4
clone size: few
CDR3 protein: CASSQGIPGTGEYATNEKLFF
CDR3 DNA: TGCGCCAGCAGCCAAGGGATACCCGGGACAGGAGAATATGCAACTAATGAAAAACTGTTTTTT

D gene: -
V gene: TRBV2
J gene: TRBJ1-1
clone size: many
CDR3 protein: CASSSRTKGLNTEAFF
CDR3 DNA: TGTGCCAGCAGTAGCCGGACAAAGGGCCTTAACACTGAAGCTTTCTTT

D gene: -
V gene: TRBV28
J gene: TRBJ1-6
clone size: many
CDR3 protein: CASSLHRVDSPLHF
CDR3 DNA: TGTGCCAGCAGTTTACACAGGGTGGATTCACCCCTCCACTTT

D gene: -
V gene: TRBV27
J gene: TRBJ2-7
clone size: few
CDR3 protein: CASSFISASYEQYF
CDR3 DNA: TGTGCCAGCAGTTTTATCTCAGCTTCCTACGAGCAGTACTTC

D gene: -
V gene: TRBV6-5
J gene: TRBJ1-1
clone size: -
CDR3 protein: CASSYSPSGTEAFF
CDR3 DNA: TGTGCCAGCAGTTACTCGCCGTCGGGCACTGAAGCTTTCTTT

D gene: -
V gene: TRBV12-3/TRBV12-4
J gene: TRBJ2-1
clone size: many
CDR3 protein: CASSLGRGTSYNEQFF
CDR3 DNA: TGTGCCAGCAGTTTAGGAAGGGGTACCTCCTACAATGAGCAGTTCTTC

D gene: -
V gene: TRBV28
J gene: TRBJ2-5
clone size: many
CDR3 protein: CASSFPGVETQYF
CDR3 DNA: TGTGCCAGCAGTTTTCCGGGAGTGGAGACCCAGTACTTC

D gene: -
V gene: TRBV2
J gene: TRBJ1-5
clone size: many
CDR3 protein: CASSVAGLFGSNQPQHF
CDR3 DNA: TGTGCCAGCAGTGTGGCAGGGCTTTTCGGTAGCAATCAGCCCCAGCATTTT

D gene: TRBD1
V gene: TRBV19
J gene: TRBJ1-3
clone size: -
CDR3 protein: CASRRQGPSGNTIYF
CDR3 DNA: TGTGCCAGTAGAAGACAGGGGCCCTCTGGAAACACCATATATTTT

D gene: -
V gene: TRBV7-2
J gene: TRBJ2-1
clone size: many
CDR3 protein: CASSDQGWNEQFF
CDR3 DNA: TGTGCCAGCAGCGACCAGGGTTGGAATGAGCAGTTCTTC

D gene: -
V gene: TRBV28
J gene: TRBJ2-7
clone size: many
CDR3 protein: CASETPGPGAEQYF
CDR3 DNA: TGTGCCAGCGAAACACCGGGACCCGGCGCCGAGCAGTACTTC

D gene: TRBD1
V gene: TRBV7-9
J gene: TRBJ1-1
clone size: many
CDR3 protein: CASSPQGWDTEAFF
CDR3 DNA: TGTGCCAGCAGCCCACAGGGGTGGGACACTGAAGCTTTCTTT

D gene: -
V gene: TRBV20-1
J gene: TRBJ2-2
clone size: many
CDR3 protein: CSARDLRVSSRTGELFF
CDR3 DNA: TGCAGTGCTAGAGATTTGCGTGTATCTAGCAGGACCGGGGAGCTGTTTTTT

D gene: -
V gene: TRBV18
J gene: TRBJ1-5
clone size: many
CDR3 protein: CASSPGAEQPQHF
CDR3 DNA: TGTGCCAGCTCACCGGGGGCGGAGCAGCCCCAGCATTTT